This TCR beta chain was found in a study of shared clonotypes between healthy human individuals. Study-wide findings and caveats: Four donors shared 5% to 5.5% of their naive CD4 clonotypes. Despite large depth, rarefaction showed incomplete sorted-subset sequencing.

A word on this clone: Its antigen is not identified.

CD45RO-negative cells were positively selected for CCR7, leaving out terminally differentiated effector memory CD45RA+ cells. The donors, all of them Caucasian adults, lived in Nashville, Tennessee. V was clipped by 3 bases and J by 2 bases, with 16 bases between them. This CDR3 has 16 amino acids. Germline CDR1 is PRHDT and CDR2 is FYEKMQ (reference sequence). Assay execution took place at the deep level. Profiled with immunoSEQ multiplex PCR; TCRdb holds only in-frame clones, not every one. Of about 550,000 clones listed, roughly 96% are singletons. The sequencing sample was made of naive CD8+ T cells sorted from blood. This rearrangement joins TRBV13 to TRBJ2-5; a weak D match, TRBD2 (6 bases). This receptor was taken from a woman aged 30 to 39 in good health. The CDR3 DNA reads TGTGCCAGCAGCTTCACGGGGGAGGTCTTTCAAGAGACCCAGTACTTC. Protein sequence: CASSFTGEVFQETQYF.